This T cell receptor beta chain was identified in a study of blood T cell repertoires in COVID-19. At the level of the study: Acute and convalescent COVID-19 specimens originated in the United States, Italy and Spain.

Study processing details: Counts of nucleated cells, estimated from reference gene primer amplification, were obtained. The table came from immunoSEQ multiplex PCR; TCRdb's copy has only in-frame clones and leaves some out. V and J calls and clone size come straight from that table; D and trimming were deduced from the DNA. Of approximately 140,000 clones listed, over 65% are singletons. This clone appeared a few times. The CDR3 is 15 residues long. Trimming took off 5 bases at V and 0 bases at J, with 13 bases between the two ends. The germline CDR1 and CDR2 sequences are LNHDA and SQIVND (reference sequence).

Input material: peripheral blood. The chain employs TRBV19 and TRBJ1-1; D is undetermined. This TCR came from a man aged 45-65 years with acute or convalescent COVID-19. In nucleotides, the CDR3 is TGTGCCAGTAGTTTTGAAGTCAGAATGAACACTGAAGCTTTCTTT. Translation: CASSFEVRMNTEAFF.